Listed below are T cell receptor beta chains from one sample, sequenced in a study of shared clonotypes between healthy human individuals. Sequencing was performed with immunoSEQ multiplex PCR; in TCRdb, only in-frame clones are kept and a portion is missing. The sample shows more than 2 million clones, approximately 96% of them seen only once. The sequencing input was naive CD4+ T cells sorted from blood. The receptors originated from a man between 18 and 29 years old in good health. CDR3s include the opening cysteine and the closing phenylalanine or tryptophan. The D gene is left open where the match is weak. Some rows mark clone size as missing; the rest say once, few, many or name a class of expanded clone.

j_call v_call d_call clone_size cdr3_aa cdr3_nt
TRBJ2-3 TRBV7-6 . once CASSLRGRGTDTQYF TGTGCCAGCAGCTTACGGGGGCGGGGCACAGATACGCAGTATTTT
TRBJ2-5 TRBV7-2 . . CASSLEANVAQYF TGTGCCAGCAGCTTAGAGGCGAATGTGGCCCAGTACTTC
TRBJ2-1 TRBV11-2 . . CASSLEGSPYNEQFF TGTGCCAGCAGCTTAGAGGGTTCTCCCTACAATGAGCAGTTCTTC
TRBJ1-2 TRBV30 . . CAWSLPYGYTF TGTGCCTGGAGTTTGCCATATGGCTACACCTTC
TRBJ2-3 TRBV30 . . CAWGLSTDTQYF TGTGCCTGGGGTCTTAGCACAGATACGCAGTATTTT
TRBJ2-3 TRBV11-2 TRBD2 once CASSRLALSTDTQYF TGTGCCAGCAGTCGACTAGCCCTTAGCACAGATACGCAGTATTTT
TRBJ1-3 TRBV9 TRBD1 . CASSVGTGLSGNTIYF TGTGCCAGCAGCGTAGGGACAGGACTCTCTGGAAACACCATATATTTT
TRBJ1-4 TRBV10-3 . . CAISGGASTNEKLFF TGTGCCATCAGTGGAGGTGCTTCAACTAATGAAAAACTGTTTTTT
TRBJ2-1 TRBV12-5 . once CASGLRNNEQFF TGTGCTAGTGGTTTGAGGAACAATGAGCAGTTCTTC
TRBJ1-2 TRBV19 . . CASSHGGNYGYTF TGTGCCAGTAGTCACGGGGGGAACTATGGCTACACCTTC
TRBJ2-7 TRBV28 . . CASSLWPGPSYEQYF TGTGCCAGCAGTTTATGGCCGGGACCCTCCTACGAGCAGTACTTC
TRBJ2-7 TRBV5-1 TRBD1 . CASSLFAQSATGTGVYEQYF TGCGCCAGCAGCTTGTTTGCACAATCGGCGACCGGGACAGGGGTTTACGAGCAGTACTTC
TRBJ1-1 TRBV18 . . CASSPQQNTEAFF TGTGCCAGCTCACCACAGCAGAACACTGAAGCTTTCTTT
TRBJ1-5 TRBV6-1 . once CASRTGYGNQPQHF TGTGCCAGCAGAACAGGGTATGGCAATCAGCCCCAGCATTTT
TRBJ1-4 TRBV28 . . CASSRLRVATNEKLFF TGTGCCAGCAGCCGGCTCCGAGTTGCAACTAATGAAAAACTGTTTTTT
TRBJ1-4 TRBV18 . . CASSPTGSTNEKLFF TGTGCCAGCTCACCAACTGGTTCAACTAATGAAAAACTGTTTTTT
TRBJ2-3 TRBV5-6 . . CASSKRTPGLTDTQYF TGTGCCAGCAGCAAGAGGACCCCCGGACTCACAGATACGCAGTATTTT
TRBJ2-3 TRBV7-9 TRBD2 . CASTKREGSVDTQYF TGTGCCAGCACCAAGAGGGAGGGCTCCGTGGATACGCAGTATTTT
TRBJ2-7 TRBV11-3 . . CASSLGQDSQYF TGTGCCAGCAGCTTAGGGCAGGACTCTCAGTACTTC
TRBJ1-1 TRBV18 . . CASSPVDNYEEAFF TGTGCCAGCTCACCAGTGGATAATTACGAAGAAGCTTTCTTT
TRBJ1-5 TRBV4-1 . . CASSQEIGGQPQHF TGCGCCAGCAGCCAAGAAATCGGGGGACAGCCCCAGCATTTT
TRBJ2-7 TRBV5-1 TRBD2 . CASSSGLAGEEQYF TGCGCCAGCAGCTCGGGACTAGCGGGGGAAGAGCAGTACTTC
TRBJ2-5 TRBV7-9 . . CASSLDMKIRETQYF TGTGCCAGCAGCTTAGATATGAAAATCCGAGAGACCCAGTACTTC
TRBJ2-7 TRBV5-1 TRBD1 . CASSLTGDPYEQYF TGCGCCAGCAGCTTGACAGGGGACCCCTACGAGCAGTACTTC
TRBJ2-7 TRBV7-6 . . CASSPRQDLYEQYF TGTGCCAGCAGCCCACGACAGGACCTCTACGAGCAGTACTTC
TRBJ2-7 TRBV7-2 TRBD1 . CASSLQGVREQYF TGTGCCAGCAGCTTGCAGGGGGTGAGGGAGCAGTACTTC
TRBJ1-5 TRBV30 . . CAWNQKDQPQHF TGTGCCTGGAACCAGAAGGATCAGCCCCAGCATTTT